The clone carrying this T cell receptor beta chain was detected a few times. Its antigen is as yet unknown. These patients, aged 18 to 65, had recently diagnosed hyperthyroidism lasting under 2 months. Exclusion of patients followed from uncontrolled infection, other autoimmune disease, pregnancy or lactation. This entry belongs to a study of T cells in Graves' hyperthyroidism and ophthalmopathy. Study summary: Peripheral blood was secured at the point of initial diagnosis, before any treatment. Findings and caveats of the study: It was a median approximately 6 months before onset that the model predicted ophthalmopathy.

RNA transcripts provided the source from which TCR beta CDR3 regions were amplified. RT-PCR in the first round (using the HTBI primer set) targeted the TCR CDR3. Via MiXCR, TCRdb re-called the multiplex PCR reads, giving one row per CDR3 protein. The table shows about 560,000 distinct CDR3 sequences, with 16% occurring only once. Trimming removed 6 bases from V and 1 base from J, with 12 bases in between. The CDR3 extends over 14 amino acids. CDR1 is MNHEY, CDR2 SVGAGI, per germline. This chain joins TRBV6-5 and TRBJ2-5; D not certain. This TCR was sampled from a woman aged 18-29 years with Graves' hyperthyroidism. Sequenced input: blood. The CDR3 DNA reads TGTGCCAGCAGCTACATTCGCGGCCAAGAGACCCAGTACTTC. This gives the protein CASSYIRGQETQYF.